A single sample is the source of the 13 T cell receptor beta chains below, sequenced in a study of blood T cells in healthy people across ages. A sample-barcoded 5' primer and a J-beta primer mix were used in a second PCR of about 6 to 12 cycles. TCRdb re-called the 5' RACE reads with MiXCR, one entry per CDR3 protein. This sample has 1.5 million to 1.8 million distinct CDR3 sequences, with about 42% found just once. Sequenced sample: blood. These TCRs come from a woman aged 18 to 35 in good health.

The V gene is TRBV10-3, the J gene TRBJ1-5; D remains ambiguous. Germline-derived CDR1 and CDR2 are ENHRY and SYGVKD. CDR3 size: 14 residues. Trimming took off 3 bases at V and 7 bases at J, with 13 bases between the two ends. This CDR3 is CAISDRGPEQPQHF. The CDR3 bases are TGTGCCATCAGTGACAGAGGTCCCGAACAGCCCCAGCATTTT.

The chain carries TRBV3-1 and TRBJ2-7, with 8 bases aligning to TRBD2. Unmatched junction bases numbered 6, after V lost 1 base and J lost 1 base. Germline CDR1 reads LGHDT; CDR2 reads YNNKEL (reference sequence). The CDR3 length is 16 residues. The CDR3, as DNA: TGTGCCAGCAGCCAAGCGCCGGGAGGGCCTTCCTACGAGCAGTACTTC. Encoded protein: CASSQAPGGPSYEQYF.

The chain uses TRBV11-1 and TRBJ2-7; D uncertain. Between the trimmed V and J ends, which lost 5 bases and 11 bases, there was a span of 10 bases. Germline-derived CDR1 and CDR2 are SGHAT and FQDESV (reference sequence). The CDR3 covers 10 residues. CDR3 protein: CASSTPEEYF. Written as DNA, the CDR3 is TGTGCCAGCAGCACCCCCGAAGAGTACTTC.

This clonotype was seen a few times. This rearrangement joins TRBV20-1 to TRBJ1-5, with D possibly being TRBD1 (5 bases). The CDR3 is 18 residues long. In germline, CDR1 is DFQATT, CDR2 SNEGSKA (reference sequence). V lost 1 base and J lost 0, with 19 bases in between. The CDR3, as DNA: TGCAGTGCTAGAGCCCCAAACCGGGGCTCCTATAGCAATCAGCCCCAGCATTTT. As protein: CSARAPNRGSYSNQPQHF.

This clonotype was observed a handful of times. The V and J genes are TRBV6-1 and TRBJ1-1; no reliable D call. The CDR3 is made up of 11 amino acids. Germline values: CDR1 MNHNS, CDR2 SASEGT. Between the trimmed V and J ends, which lost 10 bases and 0 bases, there was a span of 6 bases. CDR3 bases: TGTGCCATCGACATGAACACTGAAGCTTTCTTT. Its protein is CAIDMNTEAFF.

A few counts support this clonotype. The V call is TRBV10-2, the J call TRBJ2-1; no firm D call. V was cut by 5 bases and J by 0 bases, with 11 bases left in between. Germline CDR1 reads WSHSY; CDR2 reads SAAADI. The CDR3 totals 15 residues. The CDR3 nucleotides are TGCGCCAGCAGTCGCCCTATCGGCTCCTACAATGAGCAGTTCTTC. This encodes CASSRPIGSYNEQFF.

This clonotype was detected only a few times. The gene calls are TRBV9 and TRBJ2-1; 7 bases agree with TRBD2. J was trimmed by 15 bases and V by 0 bases; bases with no gene match: 9. Germline V gene data show CDR1 as SGDLS and CDR2 as YYNGEE. CDR3 size: 13 residues. The CDR3 sequence is CASSVDSAGVVFF. Written as DNA, the CDR3 is TGTGCCAGCAGCGTAGACTCGGCGGGAGTGGTGTTCTTC. Together with reference TRBV9 and TRBJ2-1, the CDR3 gives the full variable domain: DSGVTQTPKHLITATGQRVTLRCSPRSGDLSVYWYQQSLDQGLQFLIQYYNGEERAKGNILERFSAQQFPDLHSELNLSSLELGDSALYFCASSVDSAGVVFFGPGTRLTVL.

V and J are TRBV4-3 and TRBJ2-5; 7 bases are shared with TRBD2. Trimming cost V 0 bases and J 11 bases; bases outside gene matches: 15. CDR1 and CDR2 from the germline V gene are LGHNA and YSLEER. CDR3 length: 16 amino acids. This CDR3 reads CASSQDLGGGWNEQYF. CDR3 coding DNA: TGCGCCAGCAGCCAAGATCTTGGCGGGGGATGGAATGAGCAGTACTTC.

This clonotype was seen a handful of times. The gene calls are TRBV4-3 and TRBJ1-1; 8 nucleotides agree with TRBD1. This CDR3 has 18 amino acids. Trimming cost V 0 bases and J 4 bases; bases outside gene matches: 13. Germline assignment: CDR1 LGHNA and CDR2 YSLEER. The CDR3 DNA is TGCGCCAGCAGCCAAGATATTACTGGGGACAGGAGTGGCACTGAAGCTTTCTTT. It yields the protein CASSQDITGDRSGTEAFF.

The genes are TRBV4-3 and TRBJ2-7; TRBD1 is a possible D gene (5 bases). This CDR3 is 16 amino acids long. V was cut by 0 bases and J by 0 bases, with 12 bases left in between. Germline V lookup: CDR1 LGHNA, CDR2 YSLEER. In DNA, the CDR3 is TGCGCCAGCAGCCAAGATAGCACAGGAACCTCCTACGAGCAGTACTTC. It is translated as CASSQDSTGTSYEQYF.

This clonotype was observed a handful of times. The rearrangement links TRBV30 to TRBJ2-5; D ambiguous. V lost 2 bases and J 5 bases, leaving 12 bases between the germline ends. The CDR3 spans 13 residues. Germline assignment: CDR1 GTSNPN and CDR2 SVGIG (reference sequence). CDR3 nucleotide sequence: TGTGCCTGGAGTAGGGTTAATCTGGAGACCCAGTACTTC. As protein: CAWSRVNLETQYF.

This chain uses TRBV7-9 with TRBJ2-1; D is undetermined. V was trimmed by 6 bases and J by 1 base, leaving 13 bases between them. CDR3 length: 15 residues. Per the germline V gene, CDR1 is SEHNR and CDR2 is FQNEAQ (reference sequence). In nucleotides, the CDR3 is TGTGCCAGCAGGGGATGGGTAGGGTCCTACAATGAGCAGTTCTTC. Encoded protein: CASRGWVGSYNEQFF.

The chain has TRBV15 and TRBJ2-3; the D gene is possibly TRBD1 (6 bases). Trimming pared 5 bases from V and 2 bases from J, leaving 14 bases between. The CDR3 has 15 amino acids. Per germline, CDR1 LNHNV and CDR2 YYDKDF (reference sequence). DNA of the CDR3: TGTGCCACCAGCCTCAGGGGCCGCTCCACAGATACGCAGTATTTT. Amino acids: CATSLRGRSTDTQYF.